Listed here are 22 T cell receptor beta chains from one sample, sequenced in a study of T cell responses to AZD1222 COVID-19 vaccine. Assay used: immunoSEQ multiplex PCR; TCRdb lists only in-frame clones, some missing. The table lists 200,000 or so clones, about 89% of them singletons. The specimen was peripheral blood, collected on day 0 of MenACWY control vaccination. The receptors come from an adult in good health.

CDR3 nucleotides: TGCAGTGGGCTGGGGGTTCACACAGATACGCAGTATTTT. Residues: CSGLGVHTDTQYF. The chain recombines TRBV29-1 with TRBJ2-3, with D perhaps matching TRBD1 or TRBD2 (5 bases each). The CDR3 totals 13 residues. CDR1 is SQVTM and CDR2 is ANQGSEA in the germline V gene.

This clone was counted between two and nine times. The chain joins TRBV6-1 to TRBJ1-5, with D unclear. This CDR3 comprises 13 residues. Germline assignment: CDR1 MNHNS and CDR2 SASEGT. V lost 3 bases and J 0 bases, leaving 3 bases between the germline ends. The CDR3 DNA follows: TGTGCCAGCAGTGAGCTTAGCAATCAGCCCCAGCATTTT. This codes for CASSELSNQPQHF.

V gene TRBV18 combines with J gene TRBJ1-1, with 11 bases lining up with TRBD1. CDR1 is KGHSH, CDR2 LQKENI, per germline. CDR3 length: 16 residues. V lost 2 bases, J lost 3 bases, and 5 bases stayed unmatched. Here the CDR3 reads CASSPRTGGVYTEAFF. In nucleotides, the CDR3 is TGTGCCAGCTCACCAAGGACAGGGGGCGTGTACACTGAAGCTTTCTTT.

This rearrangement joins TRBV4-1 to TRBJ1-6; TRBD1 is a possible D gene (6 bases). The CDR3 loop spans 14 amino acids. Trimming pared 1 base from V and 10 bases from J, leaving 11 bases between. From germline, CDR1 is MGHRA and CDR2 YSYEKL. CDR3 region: CASSQAGVISPLHF. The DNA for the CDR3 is TGCGCCAGCAGCCAAGCAGGGGTAATCTCACCCCTCCACTTT.

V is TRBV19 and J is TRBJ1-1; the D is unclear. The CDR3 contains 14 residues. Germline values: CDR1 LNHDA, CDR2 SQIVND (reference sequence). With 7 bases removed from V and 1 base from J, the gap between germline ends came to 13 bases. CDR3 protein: CASTPMGPNTEAFF. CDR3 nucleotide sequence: TGTGCCAGTACCCCTATGGGTCCGAACACTGAAGCTTTCTTT. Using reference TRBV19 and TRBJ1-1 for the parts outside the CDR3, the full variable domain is DGGITQSPKYLFRKEGQNVTLSCEQNLNHDAMYWYRQDPGQGLRLIYYSQIVNDFQKGDIAEGYSVSREKKESFPLTVTSAQKNPTAFYLCASTPMGPNTEAFFGQGTRLTVV.

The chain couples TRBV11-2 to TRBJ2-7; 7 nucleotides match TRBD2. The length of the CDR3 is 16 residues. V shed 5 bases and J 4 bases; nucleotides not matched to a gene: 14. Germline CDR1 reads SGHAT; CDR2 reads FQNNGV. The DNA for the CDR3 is TGTGCCAGCAGCGTGGGGGGAGCGGGGACCCTTTACGAGCAGTACTTC. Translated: CASSVGGAGTLYEQYF.

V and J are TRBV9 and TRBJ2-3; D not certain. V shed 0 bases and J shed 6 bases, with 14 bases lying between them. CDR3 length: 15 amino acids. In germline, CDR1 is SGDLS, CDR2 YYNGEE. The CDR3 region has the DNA TGTGCCAGCAGCGTAGAGGCTAGTAGAGAGGATACGCAGTATTTT. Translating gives CASSVEASREDTQYF. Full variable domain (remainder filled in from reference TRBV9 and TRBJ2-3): DSGVTQTPKHLITATGQRVTLRCSPRSGDLSVYWYQQSLDQGLQFLIQYYNGEERAKGNILERFSAQQFPDLHSELNLSSLELGDSALYFCASSVEASREDTQYFGPGTRLTVL.

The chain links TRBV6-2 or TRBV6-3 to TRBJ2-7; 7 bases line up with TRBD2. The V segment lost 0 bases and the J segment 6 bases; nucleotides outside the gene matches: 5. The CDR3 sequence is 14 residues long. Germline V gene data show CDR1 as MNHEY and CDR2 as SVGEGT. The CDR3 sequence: CASSYSSRGGEQYF. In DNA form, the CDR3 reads TGTGCCAGCAGTTACTCGAGTCGCGGGGGCGAGCAGTACTTC.

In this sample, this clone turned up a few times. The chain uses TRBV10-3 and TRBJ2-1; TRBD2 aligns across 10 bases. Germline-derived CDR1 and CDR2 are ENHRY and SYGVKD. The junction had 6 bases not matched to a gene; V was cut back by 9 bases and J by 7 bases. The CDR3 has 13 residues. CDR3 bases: TGTGCCATTGCCGCTAGCGGGGGTAATGAGCAGTTCTTC. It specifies CAIAASGGNEQFF.

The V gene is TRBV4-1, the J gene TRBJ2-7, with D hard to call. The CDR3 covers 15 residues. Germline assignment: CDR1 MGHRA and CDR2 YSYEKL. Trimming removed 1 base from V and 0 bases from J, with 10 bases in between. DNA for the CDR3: TGCGCCAGCAGCCAAGGGCCGGGTAGCTCCTACGAGCAGTACTTC. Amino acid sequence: CASSQGPGSSYEQYF.

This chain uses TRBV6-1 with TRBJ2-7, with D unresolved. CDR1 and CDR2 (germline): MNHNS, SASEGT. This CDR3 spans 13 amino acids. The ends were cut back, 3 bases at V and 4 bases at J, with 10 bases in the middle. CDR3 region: CASSDPPFYEQYF. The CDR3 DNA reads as TGTGCCAGCAGTGATCCTCCCTTTTACGAGCAGTACTTC.

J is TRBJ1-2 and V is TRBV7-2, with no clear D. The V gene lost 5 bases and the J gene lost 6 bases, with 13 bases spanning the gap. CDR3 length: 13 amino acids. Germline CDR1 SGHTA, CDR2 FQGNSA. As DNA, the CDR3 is TGTGCCAGCAGCGCTGTCTCGTGGGATGGCTACACCTTC. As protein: CASSAVSWDGYTF.

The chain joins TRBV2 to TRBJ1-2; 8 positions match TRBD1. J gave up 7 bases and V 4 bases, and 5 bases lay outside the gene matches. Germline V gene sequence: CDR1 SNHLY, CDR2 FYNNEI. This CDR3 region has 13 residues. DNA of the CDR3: TGTGCCAGCAGTGCCGGACAGGGAGGTGGCTACACCTTC. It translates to CASSAGQGGGYTF.

CDR3 amino acids: CASSLPETGELFF. The CDR3 DNA reads as TGTGCCAGCAGCTTACCAGAAACCGGGGAGCTGTTTTTT. The chain recombines TRBV7-8 with TRBJ2-2, with unresolved D. Germline V gene lookup returns CDR1 SGHVS and CDR2 FQNEAQ. This CDR3 spans 13 amino acids. The V and J ends lost 2 bases and 5 bases respectively, with 6 bases between them.

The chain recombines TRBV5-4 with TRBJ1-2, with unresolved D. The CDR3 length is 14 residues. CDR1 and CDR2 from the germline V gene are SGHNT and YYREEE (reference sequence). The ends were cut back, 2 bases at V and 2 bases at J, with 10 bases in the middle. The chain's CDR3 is CASSFFDRNYGYTF. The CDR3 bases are TGTGCCAGCAGCTTTTTTGACCGGAACTATGGCTACACCTTC.

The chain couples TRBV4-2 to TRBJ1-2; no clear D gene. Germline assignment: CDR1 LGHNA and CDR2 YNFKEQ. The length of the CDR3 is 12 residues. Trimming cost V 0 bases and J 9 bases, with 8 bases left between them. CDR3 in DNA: TGTGCCAGCAGCCAAGATGAGAGTCGCTACACCTTC. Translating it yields CASSQDESRYTF.

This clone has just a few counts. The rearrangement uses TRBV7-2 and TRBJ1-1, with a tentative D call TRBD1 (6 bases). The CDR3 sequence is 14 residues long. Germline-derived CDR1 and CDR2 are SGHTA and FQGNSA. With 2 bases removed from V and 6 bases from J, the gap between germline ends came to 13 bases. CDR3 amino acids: CASSLSGASAEAFF. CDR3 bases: TGTGCCAGCAGCTTATCAGGGGCTAGCGCTGAAGCTTTCTTT.

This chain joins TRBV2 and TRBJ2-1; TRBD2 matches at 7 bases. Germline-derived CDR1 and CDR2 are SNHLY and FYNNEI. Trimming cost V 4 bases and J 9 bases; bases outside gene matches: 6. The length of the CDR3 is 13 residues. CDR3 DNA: TGTGCCAGCAGTGGGGAGGGCCTGGGTGAGCAGTTCTTC. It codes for CASSGEGLGEQFF.

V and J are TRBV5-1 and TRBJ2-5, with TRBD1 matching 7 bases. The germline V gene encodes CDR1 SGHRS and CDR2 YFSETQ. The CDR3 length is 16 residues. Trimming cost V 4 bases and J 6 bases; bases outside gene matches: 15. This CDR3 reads CASSGPVRDRVKTQYF. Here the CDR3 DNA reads TGCGCCAGCAGCGGACCGGTCCGAGACAGGGTAAAGACCCAGTACTTC.

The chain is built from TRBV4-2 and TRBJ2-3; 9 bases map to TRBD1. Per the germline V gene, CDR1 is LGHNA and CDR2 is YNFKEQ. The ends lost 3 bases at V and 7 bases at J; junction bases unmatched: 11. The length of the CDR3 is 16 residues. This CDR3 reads CASSQGIGTGRHTQYF. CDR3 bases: TGTGCCAGCAGCCAGGGAATCGGGACAGGGCGACATACGCAGTATTTT.

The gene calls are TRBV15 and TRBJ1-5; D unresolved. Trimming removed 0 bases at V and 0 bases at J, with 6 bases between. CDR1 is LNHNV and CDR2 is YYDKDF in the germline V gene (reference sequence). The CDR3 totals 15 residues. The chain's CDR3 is CATSRDANSNQPQHF. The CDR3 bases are TGTGCCACCAGCAGAGATGCGAATAGCAATCAGCCCCAGCATTTT.

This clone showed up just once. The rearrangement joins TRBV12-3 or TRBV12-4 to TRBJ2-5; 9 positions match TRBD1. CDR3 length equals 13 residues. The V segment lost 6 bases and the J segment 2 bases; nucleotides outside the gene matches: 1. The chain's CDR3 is CASRTGGQETQYF. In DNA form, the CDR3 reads TGTGCCAGCAGGACAGGGGGTCAAGAGACCCAGTACTTC.